The clone carrying this T cell receptor beta chain was seen ten or more times. Antigen: not known. These data belong to a study of regulatory T cells in long-lasting Graves disease. General study points: Persistent disease preferred TRBV28, TRBJ1-2 and TRBJ2-5.

The J segment lost 2 bases and the V segment lost 0 bases, leaving 6 bases of the junction unmatched. The CDR3 is 16 amino acids. CDR1 and CDR2 from the germline V gene are GTSNPN and SVGIG (reference sequence). According to the study, TCR beta libraries were built with iRepertoire HTBI primers and CDR3-region Arm-PCR. As processed by the authors: The study identified about 60 TRBV and some 13 TRBJ segments across samples. TCRdb passed the multiplex PCR reads through MiXCR, listing each CDR3 protein once. The V and J calls were not made by the authors but by TCRdb's processing. The sample gives 200,000 to 250,000 distinct CDR3 sequences, roughly 19% of which show up once; about an eighth is in the top ten. Time point described: newly diagnosed GD, antithyroid drugs for less than 3 months. With RNA extracted from PBMCs as input, the TCR library was made. Peripheral blood, 7.5 to 9 milliliters of it, was drawn into EDTA tubes.

The sample was also reused in another study, on T cells in Graves' hyperthyroidism and ophthalmopathy. From that report: First-round RT-PCR of the TCR CDR3 relied on the HTBI primer set.

This receptor was obtained from a woman aged 30 to 39 with Graves disease. The sequenced sample was peripheral blood mononuclear cells (PBMCs), obtained at new diagnosis, from a patient treated with antithyroid drugs. The chain recombines TRBV30 with TRBJ2-7; 11 bases line up with TRBD1. In DNA, the CDR3 is TGTGCCTGGAGTGTACCGTTGGGACAGGGGGCCTACGAGCAGTACTTC. This translates into CAWSVPLGQGAYEQYF.